The 4 T cell receptor beta chains below all came from one sample that was sequenced in a study of blood T cell repertoires in COVID-19. Here immunoSEQ multiplex PCR was the method, and the copy in TCRdb shows in-frame clones only, minus some. The data show a few hundred thousand clones, just under 90% seen once. Material for sequencing was PBMCs or T cells enriched from blood (not recorded which). These receptors all come from a woman aged 45-60 years who had recovered from COVID-19.

The V and J genes are TRBV15 and TRBJ1-3; no firm D call. This CDR3 has 15 amino acids. CDR1 and CDR2 (germline): LNHNV, YYDKDF (reference sequence). With 0 bases removed from V and 0 bases from J, the gap between germline ends came to 6 bases. CDR3 sequence reads: CATSRDYSSGNTIYF. Written as DNA, the CDR3 is TGTGCCACCAGCAGAGATTACAGCTCTGGAAACACCATATATTTT.

V usage is TRBV19 and J usage is TRBJ1-1; D is ambiguous. The CDR3 has 15 amino acids. Germline lookup yields CDR1 LNHDA and CDR2 SQIVND (reference sequence). Trimming left V 5 bases short and J 0 bases short, with 13 bases between. The CDR3 DNA reads TGTGCCAGTAGTGGGCCCAGCCTCATGAACACTGAAGCTTTCTTT. It is translated as CASSGPSLMNTEAFF.

The rearrangement links TRBV30 to TRBJ1-1; D is perhaps TRBD1 (5 bases). There are 12 residues in the CDR3. The V gene's germline CDR1 is GTSNPN and CDR2 SVGIG (reference sequence). V was cut by 0 bases and J by 7 bases, with 9 bases left in between. CDR3 protein: CAWSVFDSEAFF. In nucleotides, the CDR3 is TGTGCCTGGAGTGTATTCGACAGTGAAGCTTTCTTT.

The chain links TRBV4-2 to TRBJ2-1; 14 nucleotides line up with TRBD2. The CDR3 is made up of 18 amino acids. Trimming at V came to 0 bases and at J to 9 bases, leaving 10 bases not matched to a gene. The V gene's germline CDR1 is LGHNA and CDR2 YNFKEQ. CDR3 in amino acids: CASSQDERLAGGQGEQFF. Written as DNA, the CDR3 is TGTGCCAGCAGCCAAGATGAAAGACTAGCGGGGGGGCAGGGTGAGCAGTTCTTC.